Listed below are T cell receptor beta chains from one sample, sequenced in a study of blood T cells in healthy people across ages. From the 5' RACE reads, TCRdb called clonotypes with MiXCR, one entry per CDR3 protein. The sample includes just over 800,000 distinct CDR3 sequences, around two thirds seen only once; the top ten take 25% to 30%. Sample: blood. These receptors originate from a man aged 30 to 45 in good health. Each CDR3 is given with its conserved first and last residue. The order of the fields is clone size, D gene, J gene, V gene, CDR3 DNA, CDR3 protein. D genes are given only for firm matches. Clone size, where shown, is once, few, many, or a class for clones that have expanded.

-	-	TRBJ2-5	TRBV7-9	TGTGCCAGCAGCCCCGAGGACTACCAAGAGACCCAGTACTTC	CASSPEDYQETQYF
-	TRBD2	TRBJ2-7	TRBV6-2/TRBV6-3	TGTGCCAGCAGAGGACTAGTTAGCCACGAGCAGTACTTC	CASRGLVSHEQYF
few	-	TRBJ2-7	TRBV12-3/TRBV12-4	TGTGCCAGCAGTTTAAACGGATTCGCACAGGGTATCCACGAGCAGTACTTC	CASSLNGFAQGIHEQYF
-	TRBD2	TRBJ2-5	TRBV10-3	TGTGCCATCGCCTCGGCGGGGGGAGAGACCCAGTACTTC	CAIASAGGETQYF
-	TRBD2	TRBJ2-3	TRBV6-2/TRBV6-3	TGTGCCAGCAGTAGGCGGGGGGCCTCTTACCCAGATACGCAGTATTTT	CASSRRGASYPDTQYF
once	-	TRBJ2-3	TRBV6-5	TGTGCCAGCAGGAATGAAGGAGATACGCAGTATTTT	CASRNEGDTQYF
-	TRBD2	TRBJ2-4	TRBV2	TGTGCCAGCAGTGCTCGGACTAGCAAAAACATTCAGTACTTC	CASSARTSKNIQYF
-	-	TRBJ2-7	TRBV6-1	TGTGCCAGCAGTGAGACACTTGATCCTTACGAGCAGTACTTC	CASSETLDPYEQYF
-	-	TRBJ2-1	TRBV6-1	TGTGCCAGCAGTGAAGTCGTAACAGGGATAGGTGAGCAGTTCTTC	CASSEVVTGIGEQFF
-	-	TRBJ1-1	TRBV2	TGTGCCAGCATCGGACACGTTGAAGCTTTCTTT	CASIGHVEAFF
-	-	TRBJ2-7	TRBV9	TGTGCCAGCAGCGCCCCCGGAGGGTTCGAGCAGTACTTC	CASSAPGGFEQYF
-	-	TRBJ2-5	TRBV7-2	TGTGCCAGCAGCTTAGGCCTTGGAGCTCCTAGGGAGACCCAGTACTTC	CASSLGLGAPRETQYF
few	-	TRBJ2-4	TRBV3-1	TGTGCCAGCAGCCAAGCCCCCGGTGGGCTAAACATTCAGTACTTC	CASSQAPGGLNIQYF
-	-	TRBJ2-7	TRBV9	TGTGCCAGCAGCCCCGACGTCTACTACGAGCAGTACTTC	CASSPDVYYEQYF
-	-	TRBJ1-5	TRBV20-1	TGCAGTGCTAGTCTATCGACGAATCGGCAGCCCCAGCATTTT	CSASLSTNRQPQHF
few	-	TRBJ1-2	TRBV4-1	TGCGCCAGCAGCCCCACAGGGAACGGGATGGATGGCTACACCTTC	CASSPTGNGMDGYTF
-	-	TRBJ2-7	TRBV6-5	TGTGCCAGCGGACCCAGGGTCTACGAGCAGTACTTC	CASGPRVYEQYF
few	-	TRBJ2-1	TRBV2	TGTGCCGGAACGACAGACTCCTACAATGAGCAGTTCTTC	CAGTTDSYNEQFF
-	-	TRBJ1-2	TRBV28	TGTGCCAGCAGTTTTACAGTATATGGCTACACCTTC	CASSFTVYGYTF
-	-	TRBJ2-6	TRBV20-1	TGCAGTACTAGGCCCCTTGCCGGGGCCAACGTCCTGACTTTC	CSTRPLAGANVLTF
-	TRBD1	TRBJ1-1	TRBV20-1	TGCAGTGCCAACCCCTGGGCAGGGGGGGATGGAGCTTTCTTT	CSANPWAGGDGAFF
-	TRBD2	TRBJ2-5	TRBV7-2	TGTGCCAGCAGCTTAGTGGGGGGGATGGGGCTAGAGACCCAGTACTTC	CASSLVGGMGLETQYF
once	-	TRBJ2-3	TRBV7-8	TGTGCCAGCAGCATCGGGACCTCAGGCGATACGCAGTATTTT	CASSIGTSGDTQYF
-	-	TRBJ2-5	TRBV6-5	TGTGCCAGCCGCGGTGGACTACAAGAGACCCAGTACTTC	CASRGGLQETQYF
-	TRBD1	TRBJ1-2	TRBV14	TGTGCCAGCAGCCAAGTTCCGGGACAGATTTATGGCTACACCTTC	CASSQVPGQIYGYTF
-	-	TRBJ2-2	TRBV4-3	TGCGCCAGCAGCCAAGATATGCAGGTTGAGAACACCGGGGAGCTGTTTTTT	CASSQDMQVENTGELFF
few	-	TRBJ2-7	TRBV4-1	TGCGCCAGCGGGGAGGCCTACGAGCAGTACTTC	CASGEAYEQYF
-	-	TRBJ2-7	TRBV28	TGTGCCAGCAGTTCCCCCGGGGGTTACTCCGAGCAGTACTTC	CASSSPGGYSEQYF
-	-	TRBJ2-1	TRBV5-8	TGTGCCAGCAGCCAGGACCGCCTTCAGTTCTTC	CASSQDRLQFF
few	TRBD2	TRBJ2-7	TRBV7-2	TGTGCCAGCACCCCGGTGGGGGGGGCCTACGAGCAGTACTTC	CASTPVGGAYEQYF
-	-	TRBJ2-1	TRBV10-3	TGTGCCATCAGTGAAACTCGAGTTAATGAGCAGTTCTTC	CAISETRVNEQFF
few	-	TRBJ2-5	TRBV12-3/TRBV12-4	TGTGCCAGCAGTTTTGAGGGGGAGGGGCAAGAGACCCAGTACTTC	CASSFEGEGQETQYF
-	-	TRBJ2-7	TRBV29-1	TGCAGCGTTGCCCAAAACAGCTACGAGCAGTACTTC	CSVAQNSYEQYF
-	TRBD1	TRBJ1-6	TRBV6-6	TGTGCCAGCAGTTCCCCCAACAGGGGCCTTGATTCACCCCTCCACTTT	CASSSPNRGLDSPLHF
few	-	TRBJ1-6	TRBV10-3	TGTGCCACCCACCGGGGGGAAAATTCACCCCTCCACTTT	CATHRGENSPLHF
-	-	TRBJ1-2	TRBV4-2	TGTGCCAGCAGCCAAGGGTACGGCAACTATGGCTACACCTTC	CASSQGYGNYGYTF
few	-	TRBJ1-2	TRBV15	TGTGCCACCAGCAGAGCTACAGGGTTGTATGGCTACACCTTC	CATSRATGLYGYTF
-	-	TRBJ1-2	TRBV4-1	TGCGCCAGCAGCCAAGATCCTCTTAGCTATGGCTACACCTTC	CASSQDPLSYGYTF
-	-	TRBJ1-5	TRBV5-1	TGCGCCAGCAGCTTGGAGGTTTTCCCGTCGGGCAATCAGCCCCAGCATTTT	CASSLEVFPSGNQPQHF
-	-	TRBJ2-7	TRBV6-6	TGTGCCAGCAGGGGCCGTCTGGAGGAGCAGTACTTC	CASRGRLEEQYF
-	-	TRBJ2-5	TRBV15	TGTGCCACCAGCAGAGAAGGGGGAGAAGAGACCCAGTACTTC	CATSREGGEETQYF
-	-	TRBJ2-6	TRBV9	TGTGCCAGCTCTACCGCCAGGGATGGTGAGAGTCCCGGGGCCAACGTCCTGACTTTC	CASSTARDGESPGANVLTF
-	TRBD2	TRBJ2-3	TRBV20-1	TGCAGTGCTCGTAGAAGTAGCGGGGGGAGCACAGATACGCAGTATTTT	CSARRSSGGSTDTQYF
-	-	TRBJ2-2	TRBV6-1	TGTGCCAGCAGTGGAGGGGGGACCACCGGGGAGCTGTTTTTT	CASSGGGTTGELFF
-	-	TRBJ1-2	TRBV29-1	TGCAGCGCCGACGGGGGACTTAGATATGGCTACACCTTC	CSADGGLRYGYTF
few	TRBD1	TRBJ1-2	TRBV10-3	TGTGCCATCAGTGCGGGGACAGGGTACGGCTACACCTTC	CAISAGTGYGYTF
few	TRBD2	TRBJ2-7	TRBV7-2	TGTGCCAGCAGCTTGGCCGGGACTAGCGGGTTGTACGAGCAGTACTTC	CASSLAGTSGLYEQYF
few	TRBD2	TRBJ2-1	TRBV5-1	TGCGCCAGCATTTCTAGCGGGGGGCCGAACAATGAGCAGTTCTTC	CASISSGGPNNEQFF
-	TRBD2	TRBJ2-7	TRBV28	TGTGCCAGCAGGCCGACTAGCGGGAACTCCTACGAGCAGTACTTC	CASRPTSGNSYEQYF
few	-	TRBJ2-1	TRBV5-1	TGCGCCAGCAGGGAGGGGGCGTATGAGCAGTTCTTC	CASREGAYEQFF
-	-	TRBJ2-1	TRBV4-3	TGCGCCAGCAGCCCCACTCCCGTCTACGGGGACTCCTACAATGAGCAGTTCTTC	CASSPTPVYGDSYNEQFF